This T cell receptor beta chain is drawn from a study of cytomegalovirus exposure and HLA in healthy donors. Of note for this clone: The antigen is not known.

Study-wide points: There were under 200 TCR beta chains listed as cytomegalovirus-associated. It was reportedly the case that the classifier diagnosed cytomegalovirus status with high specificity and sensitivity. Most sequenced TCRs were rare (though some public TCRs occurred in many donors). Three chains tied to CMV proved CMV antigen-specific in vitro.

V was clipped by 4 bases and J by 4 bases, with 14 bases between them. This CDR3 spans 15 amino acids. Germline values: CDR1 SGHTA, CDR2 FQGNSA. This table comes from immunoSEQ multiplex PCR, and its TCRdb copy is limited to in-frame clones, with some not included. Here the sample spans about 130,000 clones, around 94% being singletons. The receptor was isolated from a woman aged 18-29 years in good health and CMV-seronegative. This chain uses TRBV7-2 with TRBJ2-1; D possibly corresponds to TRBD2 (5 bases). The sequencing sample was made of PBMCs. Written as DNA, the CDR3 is TGTGCCAGCAGCTCCATGCCTAGCTCGTACAATGAGCAGTTCTTC. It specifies CASSSMPSSYNEQFF.